This T cell receptor beta chain derives from a study of cytomegalovirus exposure and HLA in healthy donors. The V and J ends lost 1 base and 9 bases respectively, with 7 bases between them. This CDR3 spans 12 amino acids. The germline CDR1 and CDR2 sequences are MNHEY and SMNVEV (reference sequence). The PCR ran on 60 Vbeta and 13 Jbeta primers. Sequencing used immunoSEQ multiplex PCR; TCRdb keeps in-frame clones, though not all of them. This repertoire shows about 210,000 clones, 75% to 80% found once; its top ten account for approximately 1.8%. The sample comprised PBMCs. This clonotype originated in a male donor in good health and CMV-seronegative. The chain has TRBV27 and TRBJ1-5; a possible D gene is TRBD1 (6 bases). CDR3 bases: TGTGCCAGCAGTTTATTGGGGGCGCCCCAGCATTTT. As protein: CASSLLGAPQHF.